The next 7 T cell receptor beta chains were all read from a single sample in a study of CD8+ T cells in alopecia areata. RNA, once extracted, was reverse transcribed into cDNA for use as the sequencing template. Profiling relied on immunoSEQ multiplex PCR, and the TCRdb table lists in-frame clones only, not all of them. The sample comprises 140,000 to 150,000 clones, around 47% of which are singletons, and about 6.3% rests with the top ten. Sequencing was carried out using CD4+ T cells sorted from blood. Every receptor here comes from a human donor with alopecia areata.

Relative to its sample, this clone is medium-sized. The V gene is TRBV28, the J gene TRBJ2-5, with D tentatively TRBD2 (6 bases). The CDR3 runs to 16 residues. The germline V and J ends were trimmed by 6 bases and 2 bases, with 19 bases remaining between them. CDR1 is MDHEN and CDR2 is SYDVKM in the germline V gene. Here the CDR3 DNA reads TGTGCCAGCAGCCGCCACACGGGACTCGGACAAGAGACCCAGTACTTC. Amino acid sequence: CASSRHTGLGQETQYF.

J is TRBJ2-1 and V is TRBV29-1; 11 bases fit TRBD2. From germline, CDR1 is SQVTM and CDR2 ANQGSEA. This CDR3 has 15 amino acids. Trimming cost V 7 bases and J 6 bases; bases outside gene matches: 11. The CDR3 bases are TGCAGCGGTAGCGGGAGGGCCCTCTCCAGCAATGAGCAGTTCTTC. Its protein product is CSGSGRALSSNEQFF.

This clone was recorded only once. V and J are TRBV5-1 and TRBJ1-1; 7 bases fit TRBD1. Per the germline V gene, CDR1 is SGHRS and CDR2 is YFSETQ. This CDR3 spans 15 amino acids. J lost 3 bases, V lost 4 bases, and 9 bases had no gene match. The CDR3: CASSGKTGKDTEAFF. The CDR3 bases are TGCGCCAGCAGCGGGAAGACAGGGAAGGACACTGAAGCTTTCTTT.

V is TRBV27 and J is TRBJ2-3, with D possibly TRBD1 on 5 matching bases. Germline V gene data show CDR1 as MNHEY and CDR2 as SMNVEV (reference sequence). The CDR3 extends over 14 amino acids. Deletions cut 7 bases from V and 1 base from J, with 12 bases between. CDR3 nucleotide sequence: TGTGCCAGCACGCAGGGTCAGCGCACAGATACGCAGTATTTT. Translating gives CASTQGQRTDTQYF.

The chain joins TRBV29-1 to TRBJ1-1; TRBD1 matches at 7 bases. This CDR3 is built from 14 residues. CDR1 and CDR2 from the germline V gene are SQVTM and ANQGSEA. The trim removed 5 bases at V and 1 base at J, leaving 7 bases unmatched. The CDR3 DNA sequence: TGCAGCGTTACCGTGGGACAGACGAACACTGAAGCTTTCTTT. Its protein product is CSVTVGQTNTEAFF.

This clone was seen a handful of times. The CDR3 protein is CASSTRLDALAYTGELFF. CDR3 nucleotides: TGTGCCAGTAGTACCCGATTGGATGCTCTAGCGTACACCGGGGAGCTGTTTTTT. The chain couples TRBV19 to TRBJ2-2; D may be TRBD2 (6 bases). V gave up 4 bases and J gave up 3 bases, with 21 bases separating them. This CDR3 comprises 18 residues. Germline CDR1 reads LNHDA; CDR2 reads SQIVND (reference sequence).

The chain links TRBV18 to TRBJ1-2, with D tentatively TRBD1 (6 bases). V lost 6 bases and J lost 5, with 13 bases in between. The germline V gene has CDR1 KGHSH and CDR2 LQKENI. The CDR3 has 13 residues. The CDR3 region has the DNA TGTGCCAGCTCTCCCCGGGACAAGTATGGCTACACCTTC. This encodes CASSPRDKYGYTF.